These 4 T cell receptor beta chains share one sample of origin, sequenced in a study of shared clonotypes between healthy human individuals. Here immunoSEQ multiplex PCR was the method, and the copy in TCRdb shows in-frame clones only, minus some. Among 150,000 to 200,000 clones, 85% to 95% were seen once, and the ten largest hold approximately 0.07%. The source material was naive CD4+ T cells sorted from blood. Stated subset: CD45RA+ positively selected. The receptors stem from a woman aged 25 to 39 in good health.

CDR3 protein: CASSQDGGSGRQWYF. The CDR3 DNA reads TGTGCCAGCAGCCAAGATGGCGGTAGCGGGAGGCAGTGGTACTTC. The rearrangement joins TRBV4-2 to TRBJ2-5; TRBD2 aligns across 10 bases. This CDR3 is built from 15 residues. Looked up from germline, CDR1 is LGHNA and CDR2 is YNFKEQ. V lost 0 bases to trimming and J lost 13 bases; unmatched junction nucleotides: 11.

The J gene is TRBJ2-5, the V gene TRBV29-1, with TRBD2 identical over 9 bases. The DNA end is a closer match to TRBJ2-7, so the J assignment may be wrong. This CDR3 has 13 amino acids. Germline CDR1 and CDR2: SQVTM and ANQGSEA. The CDR3 here is CSARTSALAEQYF. CDR3 nucleotides: TGCAGCGCAAGGACTAGCGCGCTCGCCGAGCAGTACTTC.

The genes are TRBV7-9 and TRBJ2-5; D gene ambiguous. The J call may not be correct, given that the DNA end is closer to TRBJ2-7. This CDR3 comprises 15 residues. CDR1 SEHNR and CDR2 FQNEAQ come from the germline V gene (reference sequence). CDR3 sequence: CASSPDRHSSYEQYF. The CDR3 coding sequence is TGTGCCAGCAGCCCGGACCGACACTCCTCCTACGAGCAGTACTTC.

The rearrangement joins TRBV21-1 to TRBJ1-1. TRBV21-1 is given as a pseudogene. The CDR3 contains 14 residues. The CDR3 nucleotides read TGTGCCAGCATCCGACCCGGGGCGAACACTGAAGCTTTCTTT. It yields the protein CASIRPGANTEAFF.